Below, 13 T cell receptor beta chains from the same sample are listed, as sequenced in a study of identical twins. TCRdb independently ran MiXCR on the 5' RACE reads; one entry per CDR3 protein. The data show a few hundred thousand distinct CDR3 sequences, roughly 9.9% seen once. Separately, the same data were catalogued under a study of yellow fever vaccine responses in identical twins.

Input material: PBMCs. The source of these receptors is a woman under 30 in good health.

The J gene is TRBJ1-1, the V gene TRBV6-5; possibly TRBD1 for D (5 bases). CDR1 MNHEY and CDR2 SVGAGI come from the germline V gene. V dropped 3 bases and J dropped 5 bases, with 13 bases sitting between them. The CDR3 contains 14 residues. The CDR3 spells CASSYGGAETEAFF. The CDR3 DNA follows: TGTGCCAGCAGTTATGGAGGGGCGGAAACTGAAGCTTTCTTT.

This clonotype was seen ten or more times. V is TRBV5-1 and J is TRBJ1-1, with TRBD1 as a possible D gene (5 bases). Germline V gene data show CDR1 as SGHRS and CDR2 as YFSETQ. There are 16 residues in the CDR3. Trimming cost V 0 bases and J 5 bases, with 17 bases left between them. The CDR3 sequence: CASSLGRDRSGTEAFF. Here the CDR3 DNA reads TGCGCCAGCAGCTTGGGAAGAGACAGAAGTGGGACTGAAGCTTTCTTT.

This clonotype has a count of ten or more. The V gene is TRBV7-2, the J gene TRBJ2-5; a possible D gene is TRBD1 (5 bases). Germline V lookup: CDR1 SGHTA, CDR2 FQGNSA. This CDR3 has 15 residues. Trimming took off 1 base at V and 2 bases at J, with 11 bases between the two ends. CDR3 residues: CASSLGRQIQETQYF. CDR3 in DNA: TGTGCCAGCAGCTTAGGGAGACAGATACAAGAGACCCAGTACTTC. Full variable domain (rest looked up from reference TRBV7-2 and TRBJ2-5): GAGVSQSPSNKVTEKGKDVELRCDPISGHTALYWYRQSLGQGLEFLIYFQGNSAPDKSGLPSDRFSAERTGGSVSTLTIQRTQQEDSAVYLCASSLGRQIQETQYFGPGTRLLVL.

This clonotype has more than one count but fewer than ten. The J gene is TRBJ2-2, the V gene TRBV7-3; TRBD1 matches 7 bases. With V trimmed by 5 bases and J by 6 bases, 15 bases remained unmatched. Germline CDR1 and CDR2: SGHTA and FQGTGA. This CDR3 is 17 amino acids long. The CDR3 nucleotides read TGTGCCAGCAGCCTTTACCCCTCTGAAGGGGGCCCCGGGGAGCTGTTTTTT. Translation: CASSLYPSEGGPGELFF.

This clonotype was counted at least ten times. This chain connects TRBV6-1 to TRBJ2-5; D is perhaps TRBD2 (5 bases). CDR3 length: 17 amino acids. Per germline, CDR1 MNHNS and CDR2 SASEGT. V was cut by 2 bases and J by 1 base, with 17 bases left in between. The CDR3 nucleotides read TGTGCCAGCAGTGAACAGGAGGAGCTGGCTAGCCAAGAGACCCAGTACTTC. Its translation is CASSEQEELASQETQYF.

This clonotype was observed many times. The chain couples TRBV6-4 to TRBJ2-1; the D gene is possibly TRBD2 (7 bases). Trimming removed 3 bases from V and 4 bases from J, with 13 bases in between. The CDR3 has 15 amino acids. Germline-derived CDR1 and CDR2 are MRHNA and SNTAGT. Written as DNA, the CDR3 is TGTGCCAGCAGTGATTCGGGGGGCGAGTACAATGAGCAGTTCTTC. Protein: CASSDSGGEYNEQFF.

The sample holds a few counts of this clonotype. CDR3 sequence (DNA): TGTGCCATCAGTGGGGTAGAGGGCAATGAGCAGTTCTTC. Translated, it gives CAISGVEGNEQFF. The rearrangement joins TRBV10-3 to TRBJ2-1; D might be TRBD2 (5 bases). The CDR3 has 13 amino acids. Trimming stripped 4 bases from V and 6 bases from J, with 10 bases between. Germline V lookup: CDR1 ENHRY, CDR2 SYGVKD.

In this sample, this clonotype turned up a few times. This rearrangement joins TRBV29-1 to TRBJ2-3; TRBD2 matches at 10 bases. The trim removed 0 bases at V and 2 bases at J, leaving 5 bases unmatched. CDR3 length: 16 residues. Germline values: CDR1 SQVTM, CDR2 ANQGSEA. CDR3 residues: CSVEERLAGHTDTQYF. The CDR3 DNA sequence: TGCAGCGTTGAAGAACGACTAGCGGGCCACACAGATACGCAGTATTTT.

The table lists this clonotype with many counts. The V call is TRBV28, the J call TRBJ2-3, with 7 bases aligning to TRBD2. Germline-derived CDR1 and CDR2 are MDHEN and SYDVKM. After removal of 2 bases from V and 0 bases from J, the junction contained 8 bases not matched to a gene. This CDR3 contains 17 residues. In DNA form, the CDR3 reads TGTGCCAGCAGTTTACGCCGGGCGGGAGTAAGCACAGATACGCAGTATTTT. It yields the protein CASSLRRAGVSTDTQYF.

This clonotype was found many times. The chain uses TRBV20-1 and TRBJ2-7; the match to TRBD2 covers 8 bases. The CDR3 extends over 13 amino acids. With 6 bases clipped from V and 4 bases from J, the junction kept 8 bases outside the gene matches. The germline V gene has CDR1 DFQATT and CDR2 SNEGSKA (reference sequence). DNA of the CDR3: TGCAGTGCCCACCGTAGCGGGAATTACGAGCAGTACTTC. Translated: CSAHRSGNYEQYF.

This clonotype was seen ten or more times. V and J are TRBV4-1 and TRBJ1-1; D remains ambiguous. This CDR3 is 13 amino acids long. Per germline, CDR1 MGHRA and CDR2 YSYEKL. Between the trimmed V and J ends, which lost 5 bases and 5 bases, there was a span of 12 bases. This CDR3 is CASSSFRITEAFF. The DNA of the CDR3 is TGCGCCAGCAGCTCCTTTCGGATAACTGAAGCTTTCTTT.

V usage is TRBV6-5 and J usage is TRBJ2-7; D gene ambiguous. V lost 0 bases and J lost 2, with 14 bases in between. This CDR3 comprises 16 residues. In germline, CDR1 is MNHEY, CDR2 SVGAGI. The CDR3 nucleotides read TGTGCCAGCAGTTACTCGAATTCTGGAACAGCCTACGAGCAGTACTTC. The encoded protein is CASSYSNSGTAYEQYF.

This clonotype was seen ten or more times. The CDR3 protein is CASSLSLRTDTQYF. CDR3 sequence (DNA): TGTGCCAGCAGTTTATCATTGAGGACAGATACGCAGTATTTT. V gene TRBV12-3 or TRBV12-4 combines with J gene TRBJ2-3; D gene uncertain. The CDR3 consists of 14 residues. V was clipped by 2 bases and J by 3 bases, with 9 bases between them.